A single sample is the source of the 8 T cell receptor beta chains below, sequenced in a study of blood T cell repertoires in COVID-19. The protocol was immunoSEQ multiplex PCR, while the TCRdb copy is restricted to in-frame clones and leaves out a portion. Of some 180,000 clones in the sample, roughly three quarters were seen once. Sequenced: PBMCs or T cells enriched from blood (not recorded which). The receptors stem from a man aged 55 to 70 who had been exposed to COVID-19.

CDR3 sequence (DNA): TGTGCCAGCAGCCAAGATCTCCAGCGGGACTTCTACGAGCAGTACTTC. Protein: CASSQDLQRDFYEQYF. The chain uses TRBV14 and TRBJ2-7, with 7 positions matching TRBD2. CDR1 SGHDN and CDR2 FVKESK come from the germline V gene. The CDR3 has 16 amino acids. The ends lost 0 bases at V and 3 bases at J; junction bases unmatched: 8.

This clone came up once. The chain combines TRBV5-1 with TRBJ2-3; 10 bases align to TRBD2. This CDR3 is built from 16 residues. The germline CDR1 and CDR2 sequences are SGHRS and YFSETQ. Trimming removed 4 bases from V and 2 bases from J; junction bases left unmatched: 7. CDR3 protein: CASSAWTSGNTDTQYF. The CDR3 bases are TGCGCCAGCAGCGCCTGGACTAGCGGAAACACAGATACGCAGTATTTT.

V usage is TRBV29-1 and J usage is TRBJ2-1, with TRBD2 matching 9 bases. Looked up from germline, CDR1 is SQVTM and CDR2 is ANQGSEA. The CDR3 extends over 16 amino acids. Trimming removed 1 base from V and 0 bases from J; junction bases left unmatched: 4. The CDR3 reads CSVEVAGVHSYNEQFF. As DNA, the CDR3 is TGCAGCGTTGAAGTAGCGGGAGTCCACTCCTACAATGAGCAGTTCTTC.

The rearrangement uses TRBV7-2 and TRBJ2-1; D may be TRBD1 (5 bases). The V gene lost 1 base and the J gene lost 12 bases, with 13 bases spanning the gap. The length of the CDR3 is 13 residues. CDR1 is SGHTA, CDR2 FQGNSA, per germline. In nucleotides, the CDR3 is TGTGCCAGCAGCTTAGGCGGTAGGGGAAGGCAGTTCTTC. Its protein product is CASSLGGRGRQFF.

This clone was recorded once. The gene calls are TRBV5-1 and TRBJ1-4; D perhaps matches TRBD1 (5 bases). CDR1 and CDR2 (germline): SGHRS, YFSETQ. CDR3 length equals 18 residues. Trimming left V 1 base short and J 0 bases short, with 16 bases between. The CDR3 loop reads CASSLRGDRPTTNEKLFF. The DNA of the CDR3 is TGCGCCAGCAGCTTGCGTGGCGACAGACCCACAACTAATGAAAAACTGTTTTTT.

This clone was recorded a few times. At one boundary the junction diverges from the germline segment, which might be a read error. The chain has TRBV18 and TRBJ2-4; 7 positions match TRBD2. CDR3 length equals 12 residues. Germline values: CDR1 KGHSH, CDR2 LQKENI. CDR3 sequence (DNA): TGTGCCAGCTCACCACTGCCTGGGGAGGGGCACTTC. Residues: CASSPLPGEGHF.

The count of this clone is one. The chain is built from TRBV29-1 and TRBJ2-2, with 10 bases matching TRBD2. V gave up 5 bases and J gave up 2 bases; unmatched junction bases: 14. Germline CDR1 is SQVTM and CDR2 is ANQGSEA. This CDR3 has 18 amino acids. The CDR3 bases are TGCAGCGTTCTGGGGATCCCCAGCGGGAGGGTAAACACCGGGGAGCTGTTTTTT. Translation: CSVLGIPSGRVNTGELFF.

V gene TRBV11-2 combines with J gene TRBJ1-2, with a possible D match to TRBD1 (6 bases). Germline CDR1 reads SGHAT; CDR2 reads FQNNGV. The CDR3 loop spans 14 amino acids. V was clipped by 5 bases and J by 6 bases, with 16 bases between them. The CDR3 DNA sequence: TGTGCCAGCAGCCCAGACAGGACAGTCAATGGCTACACCTTC. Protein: CASSPDRTVNGYTF.